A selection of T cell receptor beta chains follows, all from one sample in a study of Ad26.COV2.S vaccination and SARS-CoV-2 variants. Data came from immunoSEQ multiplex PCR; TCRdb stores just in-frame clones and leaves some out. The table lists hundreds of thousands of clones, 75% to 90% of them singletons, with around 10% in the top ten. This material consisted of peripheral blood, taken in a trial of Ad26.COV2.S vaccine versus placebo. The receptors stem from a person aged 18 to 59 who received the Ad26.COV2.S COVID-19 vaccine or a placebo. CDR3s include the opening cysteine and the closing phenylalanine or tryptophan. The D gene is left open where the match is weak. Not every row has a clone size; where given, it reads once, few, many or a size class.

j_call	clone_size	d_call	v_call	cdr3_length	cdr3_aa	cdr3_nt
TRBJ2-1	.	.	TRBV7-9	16	CASSPSGGSSYNEQFF	TGTGCCAGCAGCCCCTCCGGGGGTTCGTCCTACAATGAGCAGTTCTTC
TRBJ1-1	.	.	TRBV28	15	CASSPPGWMNTEAFF	TGTGCCAGCAGTCCACCCGGGTGGATGAACACTGAAGCTTTCTTT
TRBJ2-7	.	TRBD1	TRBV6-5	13	CASSYGRGYEQYF	TGTGCCAGCAGTTACGGCAGGGGGTACGAGCAGTACTTC
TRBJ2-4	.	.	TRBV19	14	CASSPTGSKNIQYF	TGTGCCAGTAGCCCGACAGGTTCCAAAAACATTCAGTACTTC
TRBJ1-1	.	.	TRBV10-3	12	CAISEPEAEAFF	TGTGCCATCAGTGAGCCGGAGGCTGAAGCTTTCTTT
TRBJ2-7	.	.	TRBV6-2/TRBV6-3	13	CASSNGSFYEQYF	TGTGCCAGCAGTAACGGGAGCTTCTACGAGCAGTACTTC
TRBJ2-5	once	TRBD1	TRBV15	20	CATSRDTWVRQGARKETQYF	TGTGCCACCAGCAGAGATACCTGGGTGAGACAGGGGGCACGGAAAGAGACCCAGTACTTC
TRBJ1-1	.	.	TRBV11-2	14	CASSPYDRNTEAFF	TGTGCCAGCAGCCCCTACGACAGGAACACTGAAGCTTTCTTT
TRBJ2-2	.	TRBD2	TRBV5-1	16	CASSPSSGGNTGELFF	TGCGCCAGCAGCCCTTCTAGCGGGGGGAACACCGGGGAGCTGTTTTTT
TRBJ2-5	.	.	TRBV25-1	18	CASSESQTPAPSRETQYF	TGTGCCAGCAGTGAATCCCAAACTCCCGCCCCCAGCAGGGAGACCCAGTACTTC
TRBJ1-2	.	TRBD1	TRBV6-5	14	CASRKTGVGNGYTF	TGTGCCAGCAGAAAGACAGGGGTAGGAAATGGCTACACCTTC
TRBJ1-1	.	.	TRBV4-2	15	CASSQAPRGGLGAFF	TGTGCCAGCAGCCAAGCCCCCAGGGGTGGGCTTGGGGCTTTCTTT
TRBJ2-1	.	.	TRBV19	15	CASTGGTLINNEQFF	TGTGCCAGTACTGGAGGGACTTTAATAAACAATGAGCAGTTCTTC
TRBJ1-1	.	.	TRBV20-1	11	CSGGRATEAFF	TGCAGTGGGGGGCGAGCGACTGAAGCTTTCTTT
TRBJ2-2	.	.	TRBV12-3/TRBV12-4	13	CASSATTSLQLFF	TGTGCCAGCAGTGCCACGACTAGTTTGCAGCTGTTTTTT
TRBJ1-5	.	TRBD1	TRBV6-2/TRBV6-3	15	CASSYSMDRGGRQHF	TGTGCCAGCAGTTACTCGATGGACAGGGGGGGACGCCAGCATTTT
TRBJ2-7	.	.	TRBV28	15	CASRAGPPPIREQYF	TGTGCCAGCAGGGCCGGTCCCCCCCCAATAAGGGAGCAGTACTTC
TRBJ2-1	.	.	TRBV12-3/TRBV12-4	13	CASSQNQYNEQFF	TGTGCCAGCAGCCAAAACCAATACAATGAGCAGTTCTTC
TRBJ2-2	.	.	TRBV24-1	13	CATRGKNTGELFF	TGTGCCACCAGGGGCAAGAACACCGGGGAGCTGTTTTTT
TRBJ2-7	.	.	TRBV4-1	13	CASSQTGAGEQYF	TGCGCCAGCAGCCAAACCGGGGCCGGGGAGCAGTACTTC
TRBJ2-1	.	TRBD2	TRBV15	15	CATSPLGGTYNEQFF	TGTGCCACCAGCCCCCTCGGGGGGACCTACAATGAGCAGTTCTTC
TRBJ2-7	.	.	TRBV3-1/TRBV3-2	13	CASSQSNSYEQYF	TGTGCCAGCAGCCAATCCAACAGCTACGAGCAGTACTTC
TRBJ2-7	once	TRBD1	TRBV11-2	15	CASKRPGTGDYEQYF	TGTGCCAGCAAACGGCCCGGGACAGGGGACTACGAGCAGTACTTC
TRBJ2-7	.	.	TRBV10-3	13	CAISESTAYEQYF	TGTGCCATCAGTGAGTCGACAGCCTACGAGCAGTACTTC
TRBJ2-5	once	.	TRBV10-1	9	CASRETQYF	TGCGCCAGTCGGGAGACCCAGTACTTC
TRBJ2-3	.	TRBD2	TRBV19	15	CASRPLAGNTDTQYF	TGTGCCAGTAGACCACTAGCGGGGAACACAGATACGCAGTATTTT
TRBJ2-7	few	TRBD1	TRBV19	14	CASSTGTGVDEQYF	TGTGCCAGTAGTACCGGGACAGGGGTCGACGAGCAGTACTTC
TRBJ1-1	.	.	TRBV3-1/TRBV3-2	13	CASSQDSRSEAFF	TGTGCCAGCAGCCAAGATAGCAGGTCTGAAGCTTTCTTT
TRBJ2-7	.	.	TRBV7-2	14	CASSLLLGTNEQYF	TGTGCCAGCAGTCTCTTGCTAGGTACCAACGAGCAGTACTTC
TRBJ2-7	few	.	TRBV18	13	CASSPNTRAEQYF	TGTGCCAGCTCACCTAATACTAGGGCCGAGCAGTACTTC
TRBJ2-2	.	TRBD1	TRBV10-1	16	CASSGVATGEAGELFF	TGCGCCAGCAGTGGCGTAGCGACAGGGGAGGCCGGGGAGCTGTTTTTT
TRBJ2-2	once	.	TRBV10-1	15	CASSESQSNTGELFF	TGCGCCAGCAGTGAGTCACAGTCGAACACCGGGGAGCTGTTTTTT
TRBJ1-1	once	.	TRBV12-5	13	CASGSDTYTEAFF	TGTGCTAGTGGCAGCGACACTTACACTGAAGCTTTCTTT
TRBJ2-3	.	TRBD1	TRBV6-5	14	CASRVGQQTDTQYF	TGTGCCAGCAGAGTGGGACAGCAAACAGATACGCAGTATTTT
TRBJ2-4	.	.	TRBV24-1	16	CATAEGQAGIKNIQYF	TGTGCCACCGCCGAGGGGCAGGCCGGCATTAAAAACATTCAGTACTTC
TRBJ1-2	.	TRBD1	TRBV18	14	CASSKPGTEYGYTF	TGTGCCAGCTCAAAACCCGGGACAGAATATGGCTACACCTTC
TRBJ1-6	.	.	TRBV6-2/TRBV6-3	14	CASSYSRGKSPLHF	TGTGCCAGCAGTTACTCGAGGGGGAAGTCACCCCTCCACTTT
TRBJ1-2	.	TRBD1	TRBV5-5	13	CASSGDSLGGYTF	TGTGCCAGCAGCGGGGACAGTCTCGGTGGCTACACCTTC
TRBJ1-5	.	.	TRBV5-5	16	CASSFDGTAYNQPQHF	TGTGCCAGCAGCTTTGATGGGACGGCCTACAATCAGCCCCAGCATTTT
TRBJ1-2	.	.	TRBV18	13	CASSPGPREGYTF	TGTGCCAGCTCCCCGGGGCCGCGGGAGGGCTACACCTTC
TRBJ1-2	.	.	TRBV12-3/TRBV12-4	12	CASSLRGYGYTF	TGTGCCAGCAGTCTCCGGGGGTATGGCTACACCTTC